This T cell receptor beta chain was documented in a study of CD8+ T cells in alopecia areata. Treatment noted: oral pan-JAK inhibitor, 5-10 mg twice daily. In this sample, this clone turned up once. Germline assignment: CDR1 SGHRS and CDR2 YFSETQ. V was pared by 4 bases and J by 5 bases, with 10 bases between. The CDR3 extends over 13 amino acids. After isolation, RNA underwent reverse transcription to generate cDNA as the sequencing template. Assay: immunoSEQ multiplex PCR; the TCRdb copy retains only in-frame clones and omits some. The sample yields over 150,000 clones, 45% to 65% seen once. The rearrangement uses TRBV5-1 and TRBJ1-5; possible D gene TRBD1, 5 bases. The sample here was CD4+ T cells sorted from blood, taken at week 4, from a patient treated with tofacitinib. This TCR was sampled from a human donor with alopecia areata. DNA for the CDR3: TGCGCCAGCAGCCCCCAGGGTGATCAGCCCCAGCATTTT. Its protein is CASSPQGDQPQHF.